This record concerns one T cell receptor beta chain sequence. This clonotype has just one count. Its antigen specificity is not known. No base-level quality is on record; no much larger clone is a single base apart. A read on its own is weak evidence. These data belong to a study of T cells in Graves' hyperthyroidism and ophthalmopathy (dated by TCRdb to the late 2010s). As for the study more broadly: Peripheral blood was collected at initial diagnosis, before any treatment. The paper reports TCR Vbeta CDR3 sequencing of approximately 130 peripheral blood samples: approximately 41 ophthalmopathy, about 75 hyperthyroidism and 17 progressor patients. Following sampling, methimazole starting at 30 mg daily was given to hyperthyroidism patients, and high-dose intravenous methylprednisolone was given to ophthalmopathy patients. To identify TCR V-J signatures that set the groups apart, the researchers used a discovery cohort of roughly 100 patients, made up of around 42 with Graves' ophthalmopathy and approximately 57 with stable Graves' hyperthyroidism. Prospective prediction of ophthalmopathy was tested in an independent validation cohort of 18 to 20 hyperthyroidism patients and some 17 patients who later progressed to ophthalmopathy. The roughly 94 discovery patients were randomly split 7:3 into training and test sets. The study also compared thyroid tissue and blood T-cell repertoires from about 6 Graves' hyperthyroidism patients.

The TCR beta CDR3 regions were amplified from RNA transcripts. For the first round of RT-PCR on the TCR CDR3, the HTBI primer set was used together with the Qiagen OneStep RT-PCR kit. A second multiplex PCR round built the libraries, followed by size selection and purification. Libraries were sequenced paired-end with 100 bp reads on an Illumina HiSeq2000. In the paper's pipeline: SOAPnuke was used to process the raw data, throwing out any read that contained adapters or uncalled bases, had a mean Phred below 15, or lacked an exact constant-primer or identifier match. High-quality paired reads were merged with COPE v1.2.5, and unique nucleotide sequences were defined as clonotypes. MiTCR v1.1 was used to align clonotypes to the IMGT TRBV, TRBD and TRBJ reference segments. Only V-J combinations with frequency above 0.0001, covering about 99% of repertoires, were analysed. The TCS score was defined as the ratio of F50 (clonal expansion) to E x V (chaos), calculated using BLOSUM62-based TCRdist between CDR3 peptides within each V-J. Welch's t-statistics and random forest reduced roughly 540 V-J features to 10 to 15, which were used in a naive Bayes classifier (R e1071). Through fastp at Q25 and MiXCR, TCRdb rebuilt clones from the public reads, retaining in-frame beta chains. Here each entry gathers all rows of one CDR3 protein and keeps the most common genes and DNA. TCRdb, not the authors, supplied the V and J calls. The sample table records over 350,000 distinct CDR3 sequences; roughly an eighth of these occur just once. The top ten clones comprise under 30% of the sample.

From its cysteine to its phenylalanine, the CDR3 spans 14 amino acids. CDR3 DNA only is kept here, 42 bases in frame from base 1. V sheds 6 bases and J sheds 1 base, leaving 9 bases between their ends. What the study reported, not specific to this receptor: In validation, the model predicted progression to ophthalmopathy with approximately 69% sensitivity and approximately 72% specificity, a median of 6.5 months before onset. Sample size was not statistically predetermined, and investigators were not blinded to group allocation. Most expanded thyroid clonotypes (frequency above 0.001) were also detected in blood, suggesting blood repertoires may reflect thyroid immune responses. In cross-validation, a model built on a 13 V-J signature told ophthalmopathy apart from stable hyperthyroidism with 87.88% sensitivity and approximately 84% specificity, and in testing the same model reached 80%/75%.

In the ophthalmopathy patients, disease was moderately to severely active, with a Clinical Activity Score of 3 or more, a NOSPECS grade of 4 or more, and a duration of less than 3 months. Any patient with an uncontrolled infection, another autoimmune disease, pregnancy or lactation was excluded. Diagnoses were established on the basis of clinical symptoms, serum thyroxine and TRAb, thyroid ultrasound, and orbital computed tomography. PBMCs were isolated from approximately 10 ml of fresh peripheral blood by Ficoll-Paque density gradient centrifugation. Total RNA was extracted using Trizol reagent, and RNA quality was assessed on an Agilent 2100 Bioanalyzer.

The sequence came from a man in his fifties or sixties with Graves' ophthalmopathy. This receptor chain uses TRBV12-3 or TRBV12-4 and TRBJ2-2, with the D gene possibly TRBD1 or TRBD2, each one fitting 5 bases. Sequences were obtained from blood. The sequence in DNA is TGTGCCAGCAGGTGGGACGGGAACACCGGGGAGCTGTTTTTT. Its protein is CASRWDGNTGELFF.